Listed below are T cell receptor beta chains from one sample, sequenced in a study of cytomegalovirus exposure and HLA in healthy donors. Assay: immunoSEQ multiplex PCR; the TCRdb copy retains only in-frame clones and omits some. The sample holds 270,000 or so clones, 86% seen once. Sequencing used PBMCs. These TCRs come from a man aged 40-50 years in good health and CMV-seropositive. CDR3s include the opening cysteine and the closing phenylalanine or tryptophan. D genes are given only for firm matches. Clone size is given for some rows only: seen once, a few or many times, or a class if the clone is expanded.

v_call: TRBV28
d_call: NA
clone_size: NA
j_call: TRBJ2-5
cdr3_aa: CASSLLAGEGEETQYF
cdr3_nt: TGTGCCAGCAGTTTGCTCGCGGGAGAGGGGGAAGAGACCCAGTACTTC

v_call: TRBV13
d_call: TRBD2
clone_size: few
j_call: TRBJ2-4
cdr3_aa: CASSLPSGRAKNIQYF
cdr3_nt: TGTGCCAGCAGCTTGCCTAGCGGGAGGGCCAAAAACATTCAGTACTTC

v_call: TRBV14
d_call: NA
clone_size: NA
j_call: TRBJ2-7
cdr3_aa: CASSQIQADSYEQYF
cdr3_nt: TGTGCCAGCAGCCAAATCCAGGCCGATTCCTACGAGCAGTACTTC

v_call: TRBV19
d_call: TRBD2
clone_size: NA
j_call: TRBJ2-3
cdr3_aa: CASSIGLAVLTDTQYF
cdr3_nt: TGTGCCAGTAGTATCGGGCTAGCGGTTCTCACAGATACGCAGTATTTT

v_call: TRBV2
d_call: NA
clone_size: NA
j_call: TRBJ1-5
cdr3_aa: CASSGPGHYQPQHF
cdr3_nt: TGTGCCAGCAGTGGGCCAGGGCATTATCAGCCCCAGCATTTT

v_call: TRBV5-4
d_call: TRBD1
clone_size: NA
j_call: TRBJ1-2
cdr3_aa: CASSWTGGRYGYTF
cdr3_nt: TGTGCCAGCAGCTGGACAGGGGGCCGGTATGGCTACACCTTC

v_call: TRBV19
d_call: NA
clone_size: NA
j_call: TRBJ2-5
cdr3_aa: CASSIPSGRQTQYF
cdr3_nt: TGTGCCAGTAGTATCCCCTCTGGCAGGCAGACCCAGTACTTC

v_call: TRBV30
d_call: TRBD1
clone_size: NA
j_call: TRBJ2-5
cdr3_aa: CAWSVKGQGRTLQETQYF
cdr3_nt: TGTGCCTGGAGTGTAAAGGGACAGGGGAGGACCCTCCAAGAGACCCAGTACTTC

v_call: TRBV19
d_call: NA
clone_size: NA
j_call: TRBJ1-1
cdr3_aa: CASSIPGHTEAFF
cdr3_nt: TGTGCCAGTAGTATCCCAGGGCACACTGAAGCTTTCTTT

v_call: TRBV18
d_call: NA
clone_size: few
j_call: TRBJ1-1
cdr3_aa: CASSPPGGGGTEAFF
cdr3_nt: TGTGCCAGCTCACCACCCGGGGGAGGCGGCACTGAAGCTTTCTTT

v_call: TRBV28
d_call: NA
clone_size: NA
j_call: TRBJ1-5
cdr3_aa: CASSLFADSSYQPQHF
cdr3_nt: TGTGCCAGCAGTTTGTTTGCCGACAGCTCTTATCAGCCCCAGCATTTT

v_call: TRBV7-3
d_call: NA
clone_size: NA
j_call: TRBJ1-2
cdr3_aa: CASSPRVDSFRDGYTF
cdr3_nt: TGTGCCAGCAGCCCCAGGGTTGACTCCTTCCGTGACGGCTACACCTTC

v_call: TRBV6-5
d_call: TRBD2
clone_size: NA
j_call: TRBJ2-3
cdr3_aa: CASSFSGRATDTQYF
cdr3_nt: TGTGCCAGCAGCTTTAGCGGGAGGGCCACGGATACGCAGTATTTT

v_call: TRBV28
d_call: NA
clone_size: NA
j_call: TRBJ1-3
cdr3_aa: CASSLTPRGNTIYF
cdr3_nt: TGTGCCAGCAGTTTAACCCCCCGCGGGAACACCATATATTTT

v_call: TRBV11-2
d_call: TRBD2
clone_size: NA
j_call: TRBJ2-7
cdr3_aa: CASSPPGLAVSYEQYF
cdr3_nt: TGTGCCAGCAGCCCCCCGGGACTAGCGGTCTCCTACGAGCAGTACTTC

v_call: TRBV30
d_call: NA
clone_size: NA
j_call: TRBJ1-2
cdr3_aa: CAWDDRRANYGYTF
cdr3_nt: TGTGCCTGGGACGACAGGCGAGCTAACTATGGCTACACCTTC

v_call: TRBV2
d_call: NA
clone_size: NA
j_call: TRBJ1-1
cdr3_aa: CASSESHFSNTEAFF
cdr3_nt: TGTGCCAGCAGTGAATCTCACTTTTCGAACACTGAAGCTTTCTTT

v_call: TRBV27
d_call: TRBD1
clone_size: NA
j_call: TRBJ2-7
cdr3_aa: CASSLLRTGFYEQYF
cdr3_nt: TGTGCCAGCAGCCTTCTCCGGACAGGATTCTACGAGCAGTACTTC

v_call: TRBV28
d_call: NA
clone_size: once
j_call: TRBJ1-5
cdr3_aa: CASSTRGSSNQPQHF
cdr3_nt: TGTGCCAGCAGTACCAGGGGCTCGAGCAATCAGCCCCAGCATTTT

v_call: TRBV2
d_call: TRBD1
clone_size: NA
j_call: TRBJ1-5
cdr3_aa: CASSDGQGSNQPQHF
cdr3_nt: TGTGCCAGCAGCGATGGACAGGGTAGCAATCAGCCCCAGCATTTT

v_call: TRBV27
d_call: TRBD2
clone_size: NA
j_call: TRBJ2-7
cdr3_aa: CASSLTSGSYEQYF
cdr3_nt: TGTGCCAGCAGTTTGACTAGCGGCTCCTACGAGCAGTACTTC

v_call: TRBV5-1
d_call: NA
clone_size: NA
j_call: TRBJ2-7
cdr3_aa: CASSLEADYYEQYF
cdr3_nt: TGCGCCAGCAGCTTGGAGGCAGACTACTACGAGCAGTACTTC

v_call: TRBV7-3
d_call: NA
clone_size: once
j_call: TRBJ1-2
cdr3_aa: CASSLIRERPHGYTF
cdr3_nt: TGTGCCAGCAGCTTAATACGGGAGAGGCCCCATGGCTACACCTTC

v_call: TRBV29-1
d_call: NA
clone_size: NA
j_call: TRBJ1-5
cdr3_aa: CSVEVEGDQPQHF
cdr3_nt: TGCAGCGTTGAAGTGGAAGGGGATCAGCCCCAGCATTTT

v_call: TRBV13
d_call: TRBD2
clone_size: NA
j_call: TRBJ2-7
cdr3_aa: CASSPGTSSYEQYF
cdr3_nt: TGTGCCAGCAGCCCGGGGACTAGCAGCTACGAGCAGTACTTC

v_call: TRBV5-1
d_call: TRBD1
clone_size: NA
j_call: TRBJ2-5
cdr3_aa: CASSPRTGLMETQYF
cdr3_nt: TGCGCCAGCAGCCCACGGACAGGACTGATGGAGACCCAGTACTTC

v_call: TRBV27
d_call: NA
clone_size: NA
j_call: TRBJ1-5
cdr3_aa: CASSRHFGQPQHF
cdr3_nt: TGTGCCAGCAGCCGACATTTCGGACAGCCCCAGCATTTT

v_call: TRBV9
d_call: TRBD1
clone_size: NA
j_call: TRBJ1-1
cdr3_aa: CASSVGRDRDTEAFF
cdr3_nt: TGTGCCAGCAGCGTAGGTCGGGACAGGGACACTGAAGCTTTCTTT

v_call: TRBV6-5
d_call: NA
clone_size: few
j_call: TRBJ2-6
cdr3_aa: CASSYSTGTPNVLTF
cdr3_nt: TGTGCCAGCAGTTACTCTACAGGGACCCCCAACGTCCTGACTTTC

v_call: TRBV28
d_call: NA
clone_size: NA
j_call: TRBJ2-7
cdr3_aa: CASSSSYEQYF
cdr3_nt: TGTGCCAGCAGTTCTTCCTACGAGCAGTACTTC

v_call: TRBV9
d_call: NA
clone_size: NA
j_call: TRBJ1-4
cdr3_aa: CASSVGGGNEKLFF
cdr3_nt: TGTGCCAGCAGCGTAGGAGGAGGTAATGAAAAACTGTTTTTT

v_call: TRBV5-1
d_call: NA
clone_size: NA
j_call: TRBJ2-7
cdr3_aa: CASRATGYEQYF
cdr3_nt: TGCGCCAGCAGGGCAACAGGGTACGAGCAGTACTTC

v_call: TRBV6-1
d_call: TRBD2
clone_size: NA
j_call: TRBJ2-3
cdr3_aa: CASRGLATSTDTQYF
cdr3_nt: TGTGCCAGCAGGGGACTAGCGACTAGCACAGATACGCAGTATTTT

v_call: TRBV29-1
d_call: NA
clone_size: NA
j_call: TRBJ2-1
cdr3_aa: CSVPRGGAYYNEQFF
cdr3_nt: TGCAGCGTCCCGAGAGGGGGGGCCTACTACAATGAGCAGTTCTTC

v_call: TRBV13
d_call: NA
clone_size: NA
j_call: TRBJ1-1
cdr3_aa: CASSLAPGGRYTEAFF
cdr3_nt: TGTGCCAGCAGCTTAGCACCTGGAGGGCGATACACTGAAGCTTTCTTT

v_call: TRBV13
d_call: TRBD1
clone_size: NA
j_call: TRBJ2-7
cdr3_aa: CASTPGRQGAGEQYF
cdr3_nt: TGTGCCAGCACCCCAGGGCGACAGGGGGCAGGCGAGCAGTACTTC

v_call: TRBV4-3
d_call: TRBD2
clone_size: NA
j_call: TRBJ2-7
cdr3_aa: CASSQENVGLAGGFSYEQYF
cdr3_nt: TGCGCCAGCAGCCAAGAAAATGTGGGACTAGCGGGAGGCTTCTCCTACGAGCAGTACTTC